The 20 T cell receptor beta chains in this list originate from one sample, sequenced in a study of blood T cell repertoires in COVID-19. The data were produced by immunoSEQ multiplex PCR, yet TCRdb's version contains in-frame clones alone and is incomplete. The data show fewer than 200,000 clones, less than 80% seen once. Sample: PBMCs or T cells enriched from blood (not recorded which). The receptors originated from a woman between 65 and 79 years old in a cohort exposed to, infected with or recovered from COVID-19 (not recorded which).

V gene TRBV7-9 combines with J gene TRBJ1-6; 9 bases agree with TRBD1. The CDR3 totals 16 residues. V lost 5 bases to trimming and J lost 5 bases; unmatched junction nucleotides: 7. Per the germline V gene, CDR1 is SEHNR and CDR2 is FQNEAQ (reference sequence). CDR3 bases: TGTGCCAGCAGCGAGTCGGGACAGGGCAATAATTCACCCCTCCACTTT. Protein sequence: CASSESGQGNNSPLHF.

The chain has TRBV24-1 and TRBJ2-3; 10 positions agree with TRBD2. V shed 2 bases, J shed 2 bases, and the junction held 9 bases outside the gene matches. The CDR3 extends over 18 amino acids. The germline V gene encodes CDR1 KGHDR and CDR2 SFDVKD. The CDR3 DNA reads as TGTGCCACCAGTGATTCCCGGACTAGCGGCCGTTACACAGATACGCAGTATTTT. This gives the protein CATSDSRTSGRYTDTQYF.

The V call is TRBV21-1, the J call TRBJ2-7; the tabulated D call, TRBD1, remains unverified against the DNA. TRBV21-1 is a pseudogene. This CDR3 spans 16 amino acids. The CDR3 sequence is CASSSETRDRVYEQYF. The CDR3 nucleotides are TGTGCCAGCAGCTCCGAGACCCGGGACAGGGTGTACGAGCAGTACTTC.

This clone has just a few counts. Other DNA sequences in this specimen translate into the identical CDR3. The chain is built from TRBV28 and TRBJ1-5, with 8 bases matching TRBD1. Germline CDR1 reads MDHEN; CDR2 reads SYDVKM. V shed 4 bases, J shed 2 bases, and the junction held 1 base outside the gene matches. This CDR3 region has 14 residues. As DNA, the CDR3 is TGTGCCAGCAGTTCGGGACAGGGCAATCAGCCCCAGCATTTT. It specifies CASSSGQGNQPQHF. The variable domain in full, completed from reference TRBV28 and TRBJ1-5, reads DVKVTQSSRYLVKRTGEKVFLECVQDMDHENMFWYRQDPGLGLRLIYFSYDVKMKEKGDIPEGYSVSREKKERFSLILESASTNQTSMYLCASSSGQGNQPQHFGDGTRLSIL.

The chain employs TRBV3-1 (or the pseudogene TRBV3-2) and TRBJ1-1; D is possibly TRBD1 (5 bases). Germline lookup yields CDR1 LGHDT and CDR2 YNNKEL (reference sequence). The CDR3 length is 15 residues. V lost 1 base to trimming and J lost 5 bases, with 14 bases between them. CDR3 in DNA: TGTGCCAGCAGCCAAGCGGGGGGAATAGGGACTGAAGCTTTCTTT. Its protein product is CASSQAGGIGTEAFF.

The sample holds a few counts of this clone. CDR3 nucleotide sequence: TGTGCCATCAGTGAGTCAGGGACTAGCGGGAGAACCGGGGAGCTGTTTTTT. Translating gives CAISESGTSGRTGELFF. The chain recombines TRBV10-3 with TRBJ2-2; 14 bases are a match to TRBD2. V lost 0 bases, J lost 5 bases, and 2 bases stayed unmatched. Looked up from germline, CDR1 is ENHRY and CDR2 is SYGVKD. CDR3 size: 17 residues.

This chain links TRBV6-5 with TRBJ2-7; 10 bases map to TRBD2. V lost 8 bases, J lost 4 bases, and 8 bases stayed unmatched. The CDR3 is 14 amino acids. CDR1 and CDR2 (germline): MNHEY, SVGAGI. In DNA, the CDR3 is TGTGCCAGCGTCTCCGGGACTAGCGTTTACGAGCAGTACTTC. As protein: CASVSGTSVYEQYF.

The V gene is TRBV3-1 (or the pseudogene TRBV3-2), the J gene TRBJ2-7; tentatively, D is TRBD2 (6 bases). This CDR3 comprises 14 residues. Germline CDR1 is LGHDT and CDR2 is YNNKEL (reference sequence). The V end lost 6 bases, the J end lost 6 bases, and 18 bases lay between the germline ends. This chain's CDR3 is CASSRSGPRREQYF. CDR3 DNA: TGTGCCAGCAGTAGGAGCGGGCCCCGGCGCGAGCAGTACTTC.

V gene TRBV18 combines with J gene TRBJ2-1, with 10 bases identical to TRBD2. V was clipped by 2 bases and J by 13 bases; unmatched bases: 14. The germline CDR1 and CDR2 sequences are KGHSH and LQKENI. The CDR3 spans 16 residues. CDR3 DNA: TGTGCCAGCTCACCAGATCTGGCTAGCGGGAGTGGGCCCCAGTTCTTC. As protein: CASSPDLASGSGPQFF.

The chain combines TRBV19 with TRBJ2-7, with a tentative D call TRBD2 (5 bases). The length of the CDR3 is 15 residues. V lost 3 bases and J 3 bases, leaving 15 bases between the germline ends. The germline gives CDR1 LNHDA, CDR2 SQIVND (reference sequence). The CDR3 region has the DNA TGTGCCAGTAGTATTCGGGTAGCGCCGAACTACGAGCAGTACTTC. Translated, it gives CASSIRVAPNYEQYF.

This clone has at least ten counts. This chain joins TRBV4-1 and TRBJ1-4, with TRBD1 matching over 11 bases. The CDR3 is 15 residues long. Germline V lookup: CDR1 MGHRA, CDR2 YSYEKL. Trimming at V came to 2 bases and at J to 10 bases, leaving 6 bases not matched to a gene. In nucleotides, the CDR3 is TGCGCCAGCAGCCAATTCGGACAGGGGGCGCGAAAACTGTTTTTT. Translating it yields CASSQFGQGARKLFF.

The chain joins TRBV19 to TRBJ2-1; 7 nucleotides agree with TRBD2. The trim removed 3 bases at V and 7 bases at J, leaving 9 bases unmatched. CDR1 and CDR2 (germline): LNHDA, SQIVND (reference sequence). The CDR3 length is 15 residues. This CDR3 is CASSIGGRGRNEQFF. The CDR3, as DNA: TGTGCCAGTAGTATTGGGGGGAGGGGCAGGAATGAGCAGTTCTTC.

The CDR3 DNA follows: TGTGCCATCAGTGGGACAGGGCTTACACATAACTATGGCTACACCTTC. It yields the protein CAISGTGLTHNYGYTF. V is TRBV10-3 and J is TRBJ1-2, with 8 bases that match TRBD1. Losses at the gene ends were 4 bases for V and 1 base for J; bases not matched to a gene: 8. This CDR3 has 16 amino acids. Germline CDR1 ENHRY, CDR2 SYGVKD.

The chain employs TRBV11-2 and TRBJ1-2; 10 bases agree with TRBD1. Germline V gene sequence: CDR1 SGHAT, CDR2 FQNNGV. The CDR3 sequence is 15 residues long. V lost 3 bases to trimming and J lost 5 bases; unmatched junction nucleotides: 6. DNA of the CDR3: TGTGCCAGCAGCTTGGGGACAGGGGTTGAGTATGGCTACACCTTC. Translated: CASSLGTGVEYGYTF.

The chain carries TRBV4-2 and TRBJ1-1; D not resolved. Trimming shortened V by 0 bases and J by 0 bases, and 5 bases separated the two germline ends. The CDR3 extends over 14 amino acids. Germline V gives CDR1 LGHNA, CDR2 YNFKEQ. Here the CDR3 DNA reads TGTGCCAGCAGCCAAGATCGAGTGAACACTGAAGCTTTCTTT. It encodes CASSQDRVNTEAFF.

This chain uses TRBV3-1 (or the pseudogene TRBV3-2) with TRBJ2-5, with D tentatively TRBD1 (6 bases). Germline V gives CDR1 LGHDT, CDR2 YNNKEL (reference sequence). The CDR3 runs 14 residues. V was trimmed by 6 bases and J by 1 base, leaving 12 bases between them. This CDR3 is CASRYNRAQETQYF. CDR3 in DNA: TGTGCCAGCAGATACAACAGGGCCCAAGAGACCCAGTACTTC.

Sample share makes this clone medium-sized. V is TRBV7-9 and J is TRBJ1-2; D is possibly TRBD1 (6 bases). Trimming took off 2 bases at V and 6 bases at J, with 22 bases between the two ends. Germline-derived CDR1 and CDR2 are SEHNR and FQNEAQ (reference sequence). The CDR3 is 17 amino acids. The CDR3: CASSLFDPQTGPNGYTF. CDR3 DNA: TGTGCCAGCAGCTTATTTGATCCTCAGACAGGACCCAATGGCTACACCTTC. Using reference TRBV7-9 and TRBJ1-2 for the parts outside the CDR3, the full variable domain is DTGVSQNPRHKITKRGQNVTFRCDPISEHNRLYWYRQTLGQGPEFLTYFQNEAQLEKSRLLSDRFSAERPKGSFSTLEIQRTEQGDSAMYLCASSLFDPQTGPNGYTFGSGTRLTVV.

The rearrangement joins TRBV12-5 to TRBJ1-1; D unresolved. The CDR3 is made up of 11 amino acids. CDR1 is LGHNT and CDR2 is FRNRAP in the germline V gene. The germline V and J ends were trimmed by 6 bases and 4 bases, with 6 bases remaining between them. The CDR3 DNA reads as TGTGCTAGTGGCAGTATCACTGAAGCTTTCTTT. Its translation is CASGSITEAFF.

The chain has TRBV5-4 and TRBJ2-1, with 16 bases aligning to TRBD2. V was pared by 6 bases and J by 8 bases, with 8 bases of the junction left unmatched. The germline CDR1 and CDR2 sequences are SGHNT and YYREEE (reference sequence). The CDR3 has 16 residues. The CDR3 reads CASTWGLAGGIDEQFF. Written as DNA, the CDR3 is TGTGCCAGCACCTGGGGACTAGCGGGAGGGATCGATGAGCAGTTCTTC.

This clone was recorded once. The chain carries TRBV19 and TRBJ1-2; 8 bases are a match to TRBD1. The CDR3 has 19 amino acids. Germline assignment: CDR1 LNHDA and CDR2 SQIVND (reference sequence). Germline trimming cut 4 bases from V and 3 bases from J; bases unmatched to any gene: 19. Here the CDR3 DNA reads TGTGCCAGTAGTACTCCCCCGGACAGGGAACCTGCCCGGTACTATGGCTACACCTTC. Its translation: CASSTPPDREPARYYGYTF.